This T cell receptor beta chain was recovered during a study of T cells in Graves' hyperthyroidism and ophthalmopathy. This clonotype was counted at least ten times. V lost 4 bases and J 8 bases, leaving 12 bases between the germline ends. In germline, CDR1 is MDHEN, CDR2 SYDVKM. The CDR3 consists of 14 residues. Amplified TCR beta CDR3 regions derived from RNA transcripts. Carried out on the TCR CDR3, a first-round RT-PCR used the HTBI primer set. TCRdb re-called the multiplex PCR reads through MiXCR, storing one row per CDR3 protein. The table has a few hundred thousand distinct CDR3 sequences, roughly 14% seen once.

The chain carries TRBV28 and TRBJ1-6, with D perhaps matching TRBD1 (6 bases). The sequenced sample was blood. The TCR sequence derives from a young woman with Graves' hyperthyroidism. The CDR3 reads CASSSGGRDSPLHF. CDR3 bases: TGTGCCAGCAGTTCCGGGGGGCGGGATTCACCCCTCCACTTT.